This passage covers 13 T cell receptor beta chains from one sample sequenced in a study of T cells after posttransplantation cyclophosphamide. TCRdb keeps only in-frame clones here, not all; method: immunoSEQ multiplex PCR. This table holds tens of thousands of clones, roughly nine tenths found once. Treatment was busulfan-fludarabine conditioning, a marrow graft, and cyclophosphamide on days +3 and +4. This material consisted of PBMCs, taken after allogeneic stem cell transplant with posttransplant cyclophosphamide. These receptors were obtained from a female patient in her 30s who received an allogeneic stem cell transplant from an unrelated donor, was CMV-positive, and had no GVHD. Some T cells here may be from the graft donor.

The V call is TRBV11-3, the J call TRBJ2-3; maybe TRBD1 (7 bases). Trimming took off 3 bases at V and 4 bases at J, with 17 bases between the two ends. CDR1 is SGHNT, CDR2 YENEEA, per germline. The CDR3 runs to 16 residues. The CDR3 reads CASSFPGVRGPDTQYF. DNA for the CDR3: TGTGCCAGCAGCTTCCCGGGGGTAAGGGGGCCAGATACGCAGTATTTT.

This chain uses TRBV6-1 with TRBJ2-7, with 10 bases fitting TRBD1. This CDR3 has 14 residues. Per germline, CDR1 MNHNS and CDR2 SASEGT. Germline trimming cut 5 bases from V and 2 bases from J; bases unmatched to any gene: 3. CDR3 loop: CASSTGTGAYEQYF. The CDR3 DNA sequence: TGTGCCAGCAGTACCGGGACAGGGGCCTACGAGCAGTACTTC.

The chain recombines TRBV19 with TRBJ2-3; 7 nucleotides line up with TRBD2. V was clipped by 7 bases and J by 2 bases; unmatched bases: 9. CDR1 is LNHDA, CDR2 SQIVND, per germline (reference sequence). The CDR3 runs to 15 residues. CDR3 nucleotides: TGTGCCAGTAACCGGGACTACAACCCCACAGATACGCAGTATTTT. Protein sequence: CASNRDYNPTDTQYF. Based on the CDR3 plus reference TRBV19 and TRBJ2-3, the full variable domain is DGGITQSPKYLFRKEGQNVTLSCEQNLNHDAMYWYRQDPGQGLRLIYYSQIVNDFQKGDIAEGYSVSREKKESFPLTVTSAQKNPTAFYLCASNRDYNPTDTQYFGPGTRLTVL.

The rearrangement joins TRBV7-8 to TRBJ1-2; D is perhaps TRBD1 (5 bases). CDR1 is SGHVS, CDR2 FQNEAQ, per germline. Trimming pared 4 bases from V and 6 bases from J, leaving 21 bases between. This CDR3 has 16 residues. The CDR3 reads CASSSKGWTRDNGYTF. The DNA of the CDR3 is TGTGCCAGCAGCTCCAAAGGGTGGACCAGGGATAATGGCTACACCTTC.

CDR3 nucleotide sequence: TGTGCCTCGACCGGGACAGGGGGCGTAGAGACCCAGTACTTC. This translates into CASTGTGGVETQYF. V usage is TRBV30 and J usage is TRBJ2-5; 12 bases are a match to TRBD1. The junction had 7 bases not matched to a gene; V was cut back by 7 bases and J by 4 bases. The CDR3 runs 14 residues. Per germline, CDR1 GTSNPN and CDR2 SVGIG (reference sequence).

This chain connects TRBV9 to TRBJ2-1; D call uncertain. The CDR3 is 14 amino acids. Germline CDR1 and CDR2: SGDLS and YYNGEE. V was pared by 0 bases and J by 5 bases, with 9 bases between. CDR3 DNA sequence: TGTGCCAGCAGCGTAGGGATCCGGGACAATGAGCAGTTCTTC. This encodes CASSVGIRDNEQFF.

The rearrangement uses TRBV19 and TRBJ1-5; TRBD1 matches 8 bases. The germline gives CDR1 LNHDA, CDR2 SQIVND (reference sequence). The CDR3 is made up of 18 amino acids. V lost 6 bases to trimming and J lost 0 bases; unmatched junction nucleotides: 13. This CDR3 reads CASRRQGAKWNSNQPQHF. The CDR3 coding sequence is TGTGCCAGTAGGCGGCAGGGGGCGAAGTGGAATAGCAATCAGCCCCAGCATTTT.

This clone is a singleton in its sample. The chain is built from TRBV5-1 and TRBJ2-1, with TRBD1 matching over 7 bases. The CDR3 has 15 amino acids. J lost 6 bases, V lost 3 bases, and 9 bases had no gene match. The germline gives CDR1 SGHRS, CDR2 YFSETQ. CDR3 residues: CASSWTGQAGNEQFF. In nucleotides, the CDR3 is TGCGCCAGCAGCTGGACAGGACAGGCTGGCAATGAGCAGTTCTTC.

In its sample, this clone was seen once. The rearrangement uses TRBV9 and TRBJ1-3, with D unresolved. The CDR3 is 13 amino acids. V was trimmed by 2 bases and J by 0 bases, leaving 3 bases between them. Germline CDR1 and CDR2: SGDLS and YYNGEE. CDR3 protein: CASSVNSGNTIYF. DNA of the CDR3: TGTGCCAGCAGCGTCAACTCTGGAAACACCATATATTTT.

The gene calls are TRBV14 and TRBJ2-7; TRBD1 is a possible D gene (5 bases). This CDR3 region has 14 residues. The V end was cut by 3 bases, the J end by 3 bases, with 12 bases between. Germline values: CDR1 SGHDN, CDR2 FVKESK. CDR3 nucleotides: TGTGCCAGCAGCCAGTCCCAGGGCAGCTACGAGCAGTACTTC. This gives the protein CASSQSQGSYEQYF. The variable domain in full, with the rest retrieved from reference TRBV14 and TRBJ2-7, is EAGVTQFPSHSVIEKGQTVTLRCDPISGHDNLYWYRRVMGKEIKFLLHFVKESKQDESGMPNNRFLAERTGGTYSTLKVQPAELEDSGVYFCASSQSQGSYEQYFGPGTRLTVT.

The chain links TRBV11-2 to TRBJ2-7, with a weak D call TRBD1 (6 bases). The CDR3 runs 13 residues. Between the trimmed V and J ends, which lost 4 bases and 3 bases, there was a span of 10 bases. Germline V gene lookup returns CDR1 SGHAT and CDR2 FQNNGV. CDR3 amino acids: CASSWGQGYEQYF. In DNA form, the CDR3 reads TGTGCCAGCAGCTGGGGGCAAGGCTACGAGCAGTACTTC.

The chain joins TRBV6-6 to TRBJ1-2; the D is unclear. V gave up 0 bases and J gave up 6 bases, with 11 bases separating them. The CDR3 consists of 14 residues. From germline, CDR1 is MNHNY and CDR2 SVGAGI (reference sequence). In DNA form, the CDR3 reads TGTGCCAGCAGTTACTCGATGGGCGCCGATGGCTACACCTTC. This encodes CASSYSMGADGYTF.

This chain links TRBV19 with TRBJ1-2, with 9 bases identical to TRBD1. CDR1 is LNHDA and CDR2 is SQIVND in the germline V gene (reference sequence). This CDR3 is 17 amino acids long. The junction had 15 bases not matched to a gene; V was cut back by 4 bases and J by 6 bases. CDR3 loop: CASSTPSGTGFKDGYTF. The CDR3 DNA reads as TGTGCCAGTAGTACCCCCTCCGGGACAGGGTTCAAGGATGGCTACACCTTC.